One sample yielded the 12 T cell receptor beta chains listed below, sequenced in a study of cytomegalovirus exposure and HLA in healthy donors. Both 60 Vbeta primers and 13 Jbeta primers went into the PCR. Sequencing used immunoSEQ multiplex PCR; TCRdb keeps in-frame clones, though not all of them. This table holds about 130,000 clones, 65% to 85% found once. Material: PBMCs. Receptors originate from a man between 50 and 59 years old in good health and CMV-seronegative.

The CDR3 DNA follows: TGTGCCAGTAGTATTGAGGAGTACAATCAGCCCCAGCATTTT. This codes for CASSIEEYNQPQHF. This rearrangement joins TRBV19 to TRBJ1-5, with D unclear. This CDR3 has 14 amino acids. Trimming took off 3 bases at V and 3 bases at J, with 9 bases between the two ends. Germline CDR1 is LNHDA and CDR2 is SQIVND (reference sequence).

The chain couples TRBV7-2 to TRBJ1-1; TRBD1 agrees at 7 bases. CDR3 size: 15 residues. From germline, CDR1 is SGHTA and CDR2 FQGNSA. J gave up 5 bases and V 1 base, and 7 bases lay outside the gene matches. CDR3 sequence reads: CASSLGGTAGTEAFF. The CDR3 nucleotides read TGTGCCAGCAGCTTAGGGGGGACAGCCGGGACTGAAGCTTTCTTT.

The genes are TRBV19 and TRBJ1-2; tentatively, D is TRBD1 (5 bases). The V gene's germline CDR1 is LNHDA and CDR2 SQIVND (reference sequence). The CDR3 has 15 amino acids. V lost 3 bases, J lost 4 bases, and 15 bases lay in between. CDR3 loop: CASSIGGRGFYGYTF. The CDR3 DNA sequence: TGTGCCAGTAGTATCGGGGGAAGAGGTTTCTATGGCTACACCTTC.

This sequence joins TRBV27 and TRBJ2-7; 8 bases are shared with TRBD2. This CDR3 has 13 residues. After removal of 3 bases from V and 9 bases from J, the junction contained 7 bases not matched to a gene. Germline V gene data show CDR1 as MNHEY and CDR2 as SMNVEV (reference sequence). Written as DNA, the CDR3 is TGTGCCAGCAGTTTCCGGGAGGGAACGTGGCAGTACTTC. The encoded protein is CASSFREGTWQYF.

Written as DNA, the CDR3 is TGTGCCTGCCAGGGGGCACGGACCAACAATCAGCCCCAGCATTTT. The encoded protein is CACQGARTNNQPQHF. The chain combines TRBV6-1 with TRBJ1-5, with 8 bases identical to TRBD1. The J segment lost 3 bases and the V segment lost 11 bases, leaving 12 bases of the junction unmatched. This CDR3 spans 15 amino acids. The germline V gene has CDR1 MNHNS and CDR2 SASEGT.

V gene TRBV18 combines with J gene TRBJ1-5; D not resolved. Per germline, CDR1 KGHSH and CDR2 LQKENI. The CDR3 totals 14 residues. V gave up 2 bases and J gave up 0 bases, with 5 bases separating them. The CDR3 coding sequence is TGTGCCAGCTCACCAGGAGCTAGCAATCAGCCCCAGCATTTT. Protein product: CASSPGASNQPQHF.

The chain recombines TRBV28 with TRBJ2-1; D remains ambiguous. The CDR3 sequence is 15 residues long. Germline CDR1 is MDHEN and CDR2 is SYDVKM. Deletions cut 2 bases from V and 7 bases from J, with 15 bases between. CDR3 sequence (DNA): TGTGCCAGCAGTTTACGGAACGCGGCATCGAATGAGCAGTTCTTC. This codes for CASSLRNAASNEQFF.

The rearrangement uses TRBV27 and TRBJ2-1, with 10 positions matching TRBD1. CDR3 length: 16 residues. CDR1 is MNHEY and CDR2 is SMNVEV in the germline V gene (reference sequence). V dropped 3 bases and J dropped 2; count of bases not matched to a gene: 4. The CDR3 region is CASSFLGQGTYNEQFF. The CDR3 nucleotides read TGTGCCAGCAGTTTTCTGGGACAGGGGACCTACAATGAGCAGTTCTTC.

This clone was observed a few times. The chain is built from TRBV28 and TRBJ2-7; 8 bases are a match to TRBD1. V lost 4 bases, J lost 11 bases, and 4 bases stayed unmatched. CDR1 is MDHEN, CDR2 SYDVKM, per germline. The CDR3 is 11 amino acids. The CDR3 DNA reads as TGTGCCAGCAGTTCATGGACAGGGAAGTACTTC. Its protein is CASSSWTGKYF. The variable domain in full, completed from reference TRBV28 and TRBJ2-7, reads DVKVTQSSRYLVKRTGEKVFLECVQDMDHENMFWYRQDPGLGLRLIYFSYDVKMKEKGDIPEGYSVSREKKERFSLILESASTNQTSMYLCASSSWTGKYFGPGTRLTVT.

The chain uses TRBV7-2 and TRBJ1-2; unclear D gene. Germline V gene data show CDR1 as SGHTA and CDR2 as FQGNSA. CDR3 length equals 13 residues. Trimming took 2 bases from V and 4 from J, leaving 8 bases between them. CDR3: CASSLHGSYGYTF. The CDR3 bases are TGTGCCAGCAGCTTACACGGGAGCTATGGCTACACCTTC.

This clone came up a few times. The chain uses TRBV9 and TRBJ2-3; 12 nucleotides agree with TRBD2. The germline V gene encodes CDR1 SGDLS and CDR2 YYNGEE. The CDR3 length is 17 residues. V dropped 4 bases and J dropped 2; count of bases not matched to a gene: 8. The CDR3 nucleotides read TGTGCCAGCAGCTCCGGCCTAGCGGGAGGGACCACAGATACGCAGTATTTT. It codes for CASSSGLAGGTTDTQYF. The complete variable domain, with remaining parts taken from reference TRBV9 and TRBJ2-3, reads DSGVTQTPKHLITATGQRVTLRCSPRSGDLSVYWYQQSLDQGLQFLIQYYNGEERAKGNILERFSAQQFPDLHSELNLSSLELGDSALYFCASSSGLAGGTTDTQYFGPGTRLTVL.

The chain carries TRBV7-2 and TRBJ1-4; TRBD1 aligns across 7 bases. Losses at the gene ends were 1 base for V and 7 bases for J; bases not matched to a gene: 6. The germline CDR1 and CDR2 sequences are SGHTA and FQGNSA. This CDR3 region has 15 residues. CDR3 in DNA: TGTGCCAGCAGCTTAGGAAGGGGGCGAAGTGAAAAACTGTTTTTT. Translated, it gives CASSLGRGRSEKLFF.